These 5 T cell receptor beta chains were all obtained from the same sample, sequenced in a study of blood T cell repertoires in COVID-19. Only in-frame clones appear in the TCRdb table, and some are missing; sequencing was by immunoSEQ multiplex PCR. Found here are 150,000 or so clones, approximately 83% of them singletons; the top ten hold 4%. Sample: peripheral blood. Receptors originate from an older woman with acute or convalescent COVID-19.

V usage is TRBV28 and J usage is TRBJ1-5; TRBD1 might be the D (6 bases). V lost 3 bases, J lost 1 base, and 13 bases lay in between. The CDR3 sequence is 16 residues long. Germline lookup yields CDR1 MDHEN and CDR2 SYDVKM. Written as DNA, the CDR3 is TGTGCCAGCAGTTTGTTGGCAGGGGAAAGCAATCAGCCCCAGCATTTT. It specifies CASSLLAGESNQPQHF.

CDR3: CASSFPGVTGELFF. The CDR3 coding sequence is TGCGCCAGCAGCTTCCCCGGGGTCACCGGGGAGCTGTTTTTT. The chain links TRBV5-1 to TRBJ2-2; D perhaps matches TRBD2 (5 bases). This CDR3 is 14 amino acids long. The germline V gene has CDR1 SGHRS and CDR2 YFSETQ. Trimming removed 2 bases from V and 4 bases from J, with 9 bases in between.

The chain joins TRBV18 to TRBJ2-7; 7 nucleotides agree with TRBD2. The CDR3 is 15 residues long. Germline CDR1 and CDR2: KGHSH and LQKENI. Trimming cost V 3 bases and J 2 bases; bases outside gene matches: 7. The CDR3 loop reads CASSPLGGRPYEQYF. As DNA, the CDR3 is TGTGCCAGCTCACCCTTGGGCGGGAGACCCTACGAGCAGTACTTC.

This clone was observed a few times. This chain links TRBV10-2 with TRBJ1-1; 10 nucleotides agree with TRBD1. The CDR3 spans 15 residues. The junction had 3 bases not matched to a gene; V was cut back by 1 base and J by 4 bases. Per the germline V gene, CDR1 is WSHSY and CDR2 is SAAADI. This CDR3 reads CASSEFRDRGTEAFF. Here the CDR3 DNA reads TGCGCCAGCAGTGAGTTCCGGGACAGGGGCACTGAAGCTTTCTTT.

J is TRBJ2-1 and V is TRBV9; 8 bases map to TRBD2. Germline V gene data show CDR1 as SGDLS and CDR2 as YYNGEE. Trimming at V came to 0 bases and at J to 8 bases, leaving 10 bases not matched to a gene. This CDR3 has 16 amino acids. The CDR3 is CASSVGPGLDFYEQFF. The CDR3 DNA is TGTGCCAGCAGCGTAGGCCCGGGACTAGATTTCTATGAGCAGTTCTTC.